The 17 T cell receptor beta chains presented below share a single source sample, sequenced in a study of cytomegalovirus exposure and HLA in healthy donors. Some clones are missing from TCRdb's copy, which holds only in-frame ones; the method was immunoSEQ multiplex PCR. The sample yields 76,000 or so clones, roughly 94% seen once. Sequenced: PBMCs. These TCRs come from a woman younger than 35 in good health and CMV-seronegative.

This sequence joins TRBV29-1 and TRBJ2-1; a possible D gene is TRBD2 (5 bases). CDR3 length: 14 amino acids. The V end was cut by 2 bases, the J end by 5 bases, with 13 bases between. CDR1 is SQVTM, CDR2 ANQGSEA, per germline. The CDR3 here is CSVELYGIHNEQFF. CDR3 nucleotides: TGCAGCGTTGAACTATACGGGATCCACAATGAGCAGTTCTTC.

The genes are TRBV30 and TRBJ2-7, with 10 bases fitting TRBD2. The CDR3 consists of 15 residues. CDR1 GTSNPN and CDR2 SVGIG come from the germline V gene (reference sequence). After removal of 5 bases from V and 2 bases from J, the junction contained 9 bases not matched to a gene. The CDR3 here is CAWAGSGRGPYEQYF. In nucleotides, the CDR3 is TGTGCCTGGGCAGGAAGCGGGAGGGGCCCCTACGAGCAGTACTTC. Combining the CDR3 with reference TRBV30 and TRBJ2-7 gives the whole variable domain SQTIHQWPATLVQPVGSPLSLECTVEGTSNPNLYWYRQAAGRGLQLLFYSVGIGQISSEVPQNLSASRPQDRQFILSSKKLLLSDSGFYLCAWAGSGRGPYEQYFGPGTRLTVT.

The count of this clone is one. CDR3 sequence: CSVVRIDSTEQFF. CDR3 DNA: TGCAGCGTTGTTAGAATAGATTCCACTGAGCAGTTCTTC. The chain employs TRBV29-1 and TRBJ2-1; D not certain. Germline CDR1 reads SQVTM; CDR2 reads ANQGSEA. V lost 4 bases, J lost 9 bases, and 16 bases lay in between. The CDR3 extends over 13 amino acids.

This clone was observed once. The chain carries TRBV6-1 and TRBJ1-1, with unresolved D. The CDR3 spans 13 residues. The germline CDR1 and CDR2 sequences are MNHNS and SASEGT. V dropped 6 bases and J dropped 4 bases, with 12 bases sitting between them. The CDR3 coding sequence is TGTGCCAGCAGCAGGCCTTTGGGCACTGAAGCTTTCTTT. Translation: CASSRPLGTEAFF.

The CDR3 loop is CASSLSGQVHEQYF. CDR3 bases: TGTGCCAGCAGTTTATCGGGACAGGTACACGAGCAGTACTTC. The genes are TRBV27 and TRBJ2-7; 8 bases fit TRBD1. Losses at the gene ends were 0 bases for V and 5 bases for J; bases not matched to a gene: 3. The germline CDR1 and CDR2 sequences are MNHEY and SMNVEV (reference sequence). The CDR3 extends over 14 amino acids.

CDR3 in amino acids: CASSLGPREASYEQYF. DNA of the CDR3: TGCGCCAGCAGCTTAGGACCGCGGGAGGCTTCCTACGAGCAGTACTTC. This chain links TRBV5-1 with TRBJ2-7; 8 bases align to TRBD2. The CDR3 has 16 amino acids. Germline V gene data show CDR1 as SGHRS and CDR2 as YFSETQ. V was clipped by 2 bases and J by 1 base; unmatched bases: 8.

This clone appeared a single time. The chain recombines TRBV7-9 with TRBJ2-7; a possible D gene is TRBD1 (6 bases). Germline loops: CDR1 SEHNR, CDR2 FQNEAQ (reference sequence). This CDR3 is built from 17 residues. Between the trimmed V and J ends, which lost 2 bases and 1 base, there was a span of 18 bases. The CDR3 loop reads CASSLYYSWDTSYEQYF. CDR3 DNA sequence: TGTGCCAGCAGCTTATACTATTCCTGGGACACGTCCTACGAGCAGTACTTC.

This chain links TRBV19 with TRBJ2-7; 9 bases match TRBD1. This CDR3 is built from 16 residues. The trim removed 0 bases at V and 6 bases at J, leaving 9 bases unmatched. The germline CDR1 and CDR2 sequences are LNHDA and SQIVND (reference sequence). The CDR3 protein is CASSIDTDRGPGEQYF. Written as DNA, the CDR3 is TGTGCCAGTAGTATAGATACGGACAGGGGACCAGGCGAGCAGTACTTC. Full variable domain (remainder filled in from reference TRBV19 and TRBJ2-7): DGGITQSPKYLFRKEGQNVTLSCEQNLNHDAMYWYRQDPGQGLRLIYYSQIVNDFQKGDIAEGYSVSREKKESFPLTVTSAQKNPTAFYLCASSIDTDRGPGEQYFGPGTRLTVT.

The CDR3 nucleotides read TGTGCCAGCTCTCCTGGAGGGTATGATGGCTACACCTTC. This sequence encodes CASSPGGYDGYTF. The genes are TRBV18 and TRBJ1-2; D not certain. CDR3 length: 13 residues. The germline V and J ends were trimmed by 6 bases and 6 bases, with 14 bases remaining between them. Germline V gene sequence: CDR1 KGHSH, CDR2 LQKENI.

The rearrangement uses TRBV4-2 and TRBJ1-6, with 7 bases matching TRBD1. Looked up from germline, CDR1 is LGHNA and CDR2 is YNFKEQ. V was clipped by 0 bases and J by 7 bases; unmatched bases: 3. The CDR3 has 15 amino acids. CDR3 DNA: TGTGCCAGCAGCCAAGATCGACAGGGAAATTCACCCCTCCACTTT. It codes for CASSQDRQGNSPLHF.

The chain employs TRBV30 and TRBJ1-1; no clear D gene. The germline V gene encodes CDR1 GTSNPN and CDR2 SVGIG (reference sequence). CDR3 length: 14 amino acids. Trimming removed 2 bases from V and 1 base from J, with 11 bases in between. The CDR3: CAWSRGISNTEAFF. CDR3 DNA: TGTGCCTGGAGTAGAGGGATCTCGAACACTGAAGCTTTCTTT. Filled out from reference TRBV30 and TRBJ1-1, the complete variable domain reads SQTIHQWPATLVQPVGSPLSLECTVEGTSNPNLYWYRQAAGRGLQLLFYSVGIGQISSEVPQNLSASRPQDRQFILSSKKLLLSDSGFYLCAWSRGISNTEAFFGQGTRLTVV.

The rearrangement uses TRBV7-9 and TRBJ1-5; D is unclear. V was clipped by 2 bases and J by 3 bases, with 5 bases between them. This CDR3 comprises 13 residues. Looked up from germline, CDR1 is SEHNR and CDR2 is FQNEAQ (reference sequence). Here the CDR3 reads CASSLQDNQPQHF. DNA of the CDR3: TGTGCCAGCAGCTTACAGGACAATCAGCCCCAGCATTTT.

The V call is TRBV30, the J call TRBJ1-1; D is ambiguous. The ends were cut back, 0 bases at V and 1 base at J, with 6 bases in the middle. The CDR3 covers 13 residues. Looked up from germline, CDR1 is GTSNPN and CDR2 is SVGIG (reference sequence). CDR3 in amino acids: CAWSVSSNTEAFF. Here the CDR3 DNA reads TGTGCCTGGAGTGTATCTTCGAACACTGAAGCTTTCTTT. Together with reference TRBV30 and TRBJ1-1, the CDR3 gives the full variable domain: SQTIHQWPATLVQPVGSPLSLECTVEGTSNPNLYWYRQAAGRGLQLLFYSVGIGQISSEVPQNLSASRPQDRQFILSSKKLLLSDSGFYLCAWSVSSNTEAFFGQGTRLTVV.

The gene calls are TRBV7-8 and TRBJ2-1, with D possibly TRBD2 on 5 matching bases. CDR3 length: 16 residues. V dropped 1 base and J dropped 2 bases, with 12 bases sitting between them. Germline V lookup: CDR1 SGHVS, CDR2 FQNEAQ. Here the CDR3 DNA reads TGTGCCAGCAGCTTAGGTGGATTCGGGGCCTACAATGAGCAGTTCTTC. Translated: CASSLGGFGAYNEQFF.

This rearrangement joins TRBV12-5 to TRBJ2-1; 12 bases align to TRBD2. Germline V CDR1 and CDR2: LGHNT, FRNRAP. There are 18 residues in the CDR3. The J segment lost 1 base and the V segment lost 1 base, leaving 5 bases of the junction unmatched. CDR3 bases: TGTGCTAGTGGTTTGGCGACTAGCGGGAGAGGGTCCTACAATGAGCAGTTCTTC. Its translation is CASGLATSGRGSYNEQFF.

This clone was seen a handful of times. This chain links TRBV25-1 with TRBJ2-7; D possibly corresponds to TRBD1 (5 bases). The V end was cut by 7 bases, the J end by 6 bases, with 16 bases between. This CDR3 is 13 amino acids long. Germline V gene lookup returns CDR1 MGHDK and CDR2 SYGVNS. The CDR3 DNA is TGTGCCAGCACCCCCCCAGACAGCCTCGAGCAGTACTTC. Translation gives CASTPPDSLEQYF.

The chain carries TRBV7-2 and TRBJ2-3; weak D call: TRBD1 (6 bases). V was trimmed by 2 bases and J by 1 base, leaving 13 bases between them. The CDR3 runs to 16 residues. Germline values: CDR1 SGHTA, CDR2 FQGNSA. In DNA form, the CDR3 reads TGTGCCAGCAGCTTACAGGGGTCGCGGGGCACAGATACGCAGTATTTT. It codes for CASSLQGSRGTDTQYF.